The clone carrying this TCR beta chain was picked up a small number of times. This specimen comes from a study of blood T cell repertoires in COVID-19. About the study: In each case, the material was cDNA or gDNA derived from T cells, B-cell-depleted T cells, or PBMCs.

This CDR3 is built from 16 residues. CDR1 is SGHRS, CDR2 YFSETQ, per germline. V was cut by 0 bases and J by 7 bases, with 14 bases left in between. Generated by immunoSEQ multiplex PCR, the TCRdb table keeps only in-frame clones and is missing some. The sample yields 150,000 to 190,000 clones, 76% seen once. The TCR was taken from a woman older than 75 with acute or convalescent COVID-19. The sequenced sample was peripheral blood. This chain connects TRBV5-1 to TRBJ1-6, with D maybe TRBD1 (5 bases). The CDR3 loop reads CASSLDPGGENSPLHF. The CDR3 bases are TGCGCCAGCAGCTTGGATCCCGGGGGAGAAAATTCACCCCTCCACTTT. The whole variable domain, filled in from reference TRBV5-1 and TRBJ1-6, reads KAGVTQTPRYLIKTRGQQVTLSCSPISGHRSVSWYQQTPGQGLQFLFEYFSETQRNKGNFPGRFSGRQFSNSRSEMNVSTLELGDSALYLCASSLDPGGENSPLHFGNGTRLTVT.